This entry lists 21 T cell receptor beta chains sequenced from one sample in a study of long-term antiretroviral therapy in people with HIV. The assay, immunoSEQ v3.0, was run at survey level. TCRdb's copy holds only in-frame clones and misses some; the assay was immunoSEQ multiplex PCR. Among some 30,000 clones listed, 65% to 90% were seen once. This sample comprised unsorted PBMCs, obtained around 3.3 years after starting antiretroviral therapy. The receptor source for this set is a man aged 18-30 years with HIV.

The genes are TRBV7-9 and TRBJ1-1; TRBD1 matches at 7 bases. The CDR3 consists of 13 residues. The V segment lost 4 bases and the J segment 4 bases; nucleotides outside the gene matches: 3. CDR1 and CDR2 (germline): SEHNR, FQNEAQ (reference sequence). The CDR3 bases are TGTGCCAGCAGCTCCCGACAGGGCACTGAAGCTTTCTTT. Protein: CASSSRQGTEAFF. The whole variable domain, filled in from reference TRBV7-9 and TRBJ1-1, reads DTGVSQNPRHKITKRGQNVTFRCDPISEHNRLYWYRQTLGQGPEFLTYFQNEAQLEKSRLLSDRFSAERPKGSFSTLEIQRTEQGDSAMYLCASSSRQGTEAFFGQGTRLTVV.

This chain links TRBV19 with TRBJ1-2; the D is unclear. The CDR3 covers 14 residues. The V end was cut by 4 bases, the J end by 8 bases, with 17 bases between. Germline CDR1 reads LNHDA; CDR2 reads SQIVND (reference sequence). The CDR3 loop is CASSTDPRTRGYTF. In DNA form, the CDR3 reads TGTGCCAGTAGTACGGACCCTAGGACGCGGGGCTACACCTTC.

The rearrangement joins TRBV9 to TRBJ1-1; possibly TRBD1 for D (5 bases). CDR1 is SGDLS, CDR2 YYNGEE, per germline. CDR3 size: 14 residues. V shed 6 bases and J shed 0 bases, with 12 bases lying between them. The CDR3 DNA is TGTGCCAGCAAGCAGGGAATTCTGAACACTGAAGCTTTCTTT. Its translation: CASKQGILNTEAFF.

The J gene is TRBJ1-3, the V gene TRBV19; D ambiguous. The germline V gene has CDR1 LNHDA and CDR2 SQIVND (reference sequence). Deletions cut 3 bases from V and 0 bases from J, with 15 bases between. The CDR3 length is 17 residues. CDR3 in DNA: TGTGCCAGTAGTATGCATCAGGCGGGTCGCTCTGGAAACACCATATATTTT. Translation: CASSMHQAGRSGNTIYF.

For the CDR3, the DNA is TGTGCTAGTGGTTTGGCGGCAGGGTTCTATGGCTACACCTTC. This translates into CASGLAAGFYGYTF. The V and J genes are TRBV12-5 and TRBJ1-2; D perhaps matches TRBD1 (5 bases). Germline CDR1 and CDR2: LGHNT and FRNRAP. The ends were cut back, 1 base at V and 4 bases at J, with 10 bases in the middle. This CDR3 spans 14 amino acids.

The rearrangement uses TRBV9 and TRBJ2-2; 8 bases map to TRBD1. CDR3 length equals 16 residues. Trimming at V came to 0 bases and at J to 5 bases, leaving 6 bases not matched to a gene. Germline CDR1 is SGDLS and CDR2 is YYNGEE. The DNA for the CDR3 is TGTGCCAGCAGCGTAGGTCGACAGGGGATGACCGGGGAGCTGTTTTTT. Protein sequence: CASSVGRQGMTGELFF.

In its sample, this clone was seen a few times. The gene calls are TRBV7-9 and TRBJ2-7; the D gene is possibly TRBD2 (5 bases). The V end lost 0 bases, the J end lost 2 bases, and 14 bases lay between the germline ends. The CDR3 sequence is 16 residues long. Germline V CDR1 and CDR2: SEHNR, FQNEAQ (reference sequence). CDR3 region: CASSLARGSEAYEQYF. DNA of the CDR3: TGTGCCAGCAGCTTAGCACGAGGGAGCGAGGCCTACGAGCAGTACTTC. The complete variable domain, with remaining parts taken from reference TRBV7-9 and TRBJ2-7, reads DTGVSQNPRHKITKRGQNVTFRCDPISEHNRLYWYRQTLGQGPEFLTYFQNEAQLEKSRLLSDRFSAERPKGSFSTLEIQRTEQGDSAMYLCASSLARGSEAYEQYFGPGTRLTVT.

V is TRBV4-2 and J is TRBJ2-7; 9 nucleotides match TRBD1. V dropped 1 base and J dropped 0; count of bases not matched to a gene: 1. The CDR3 extends over 15 amino acids. Germline V gene data show CDR1 as LGHNA and CDR2 as YNFKEQ. CDR3 in DNA: TGTGCCAGCAGCCAAGGGGACAGGGCCTCCTACGAGCAGTACTTC. It specifies CASSQGDRASYEQYF.

In nucleotides, the CDR3 is TGCAGCGCCGCGGGACAGGGGGCTGGGGCCAACGTCCTGACTTTC. As protein: CSAAGQGAGANVLTF. The chain couples TRBV29-1 to TRBJ2-6; 11 bases line up with TRBD1. Germline V lookup: CDR1 SQVTM, CDR2 ANQGSEA. This CDR3 has 15 amino acids. The V and J ends lost 7 bases and 2 bases, in that order; junction bases with no gene match: 4.

CDR3 protein: CASSLLLTAGANVLTF. In DNA, the CDR3 is TGTGCCAGCAGCTTACTCCTTACAGCTGGGGCCAACGTCCTGACTTTC. This chain links TRBV7-9 with TRBJ2-6; unclear D gene. The CDR3 consists of 16 residues. The V end lost 2 bases, the J end lost 2 bases, and 10 bases lay between the germline ends. Per the germline V gene, CDR1 is SEHNR and CDR2 is FQNEAQ (reference sequence). Filled out from reference TRBV7-9 and TRBJ2-6, the complete variable domain reads DTGVSQNPRHKITKRGQNVTFRCDPISEHNRLYWYRQTLGQGPEFLTYFQNEAQLEKSRLLSDRFSAERPKGSFSTLEIQRTEQGDSAMYLCASSLLLTAGANVLTFGAGSRLTVL.

The CDR3, as DNA: TGTGCCAGCAGCTCTGGGACAGTCGGTACGCAGTATTTT. Amino acid sequence: CASSSGTVGTQYF. This chain uses TRBV9 with TRBJ2-3; 7 bases agree with TRBD1. V shed 4 bases and J 8 bases; nucleotides not matched to a gene: 7. Germline V CDR1 and CDR2: SGDLS, YYNGEE. This CDR3 has 13 amino acids.

The rearrangement joins TRBV5-1 to TRBJ1-1; D possibly corresponds to TRBD1 (6 bases). This CDR3 spans 15 amino acids. CDR1 and CDR2 (germline): SGHRS, YFSETQ. The V gene lost 0 bases and the J gene lost 0 bases, with 9 bases spanning the gap. Written as DNA, the CDR3 is TGCGCCAGCAGCTTGGACAGGGCCATGAACACTGAAGCTTTCTTT. This sequence encodes CASSLDRAMNTEAFF.

This chain uses TRBV18 with TRBJ2-5, with 8 bases that match TRBD1. The germline gives CDR1 KGHSH, CDR2 LQKENI. The CDR3 covers 15 residues. V trimming: 3 bases; J trimming: 1 base; junction bases outside the gene matches: 4. The chain's CDR3 is CASSPTGQGQETQYF. CDR3 nucleotides: TGTGCCAGCTCACCGACCGGACAGGGCCAAGAGACCCAGTACTTC.

The gene calls are TRBV14 and TRBJ2-7; D ambiguous. The CDR3 extends over 13 amino acids. V lost 2 bases, J lost 3 bases, and 8 bases lay in between. Germline V gives CDR1 SGHDN, CDR2 FVKESK. CDR3 sequence reads: CASSQRYDYEQYF. Written as DNA, the CDR3 is TGTGCCAGCAGCCAAAGGTATGACTACGAGCAGTACTTC. Filled out from reference TRBV14 and TRBJ2-7, the complete variable domain reads EAGVTQFPSHSVIEKGQTVTLRCDPISGHDNLYWYRRVMGKEIKFLLHFVKESKQDESGMPNNRFLAERTGGTYSTLKVQPAELEDSGVYFCASSQRYDYEQYFGPGTRLTVT.

The chain is built from TRBV5-6 and TRBJ2-1; tentative D call: TRBD2 (5 bases). Trimming shortened V by 3 bases and J by 7 bases, and 20 bases separated the two germline ends. This CDR3 is built from 16 residues. Germline values: CDR1 SGHDT, CDR2 YYEEEE. CDR3 in amino acids: CASSYWTPESPNEQFF. CDR3 DNA: TGTGCCAGCAGCTACTGGACTCCCGAAAGTCCGAATGAGCAGTTCTTC.

The chain is built from TRBV27 and TRBJ1-1, with D unresolved. Germline CDR1 and CDR2: MNHEY and SMNVEV (reference sequence). Trimming removed 6 bases at V and 4 bases at J, with 12 bases between. The length of the CDR3 is 13 residues. The CDR3 here is CASSLASSTEAFF. The CDR3 nucleotides read TGTGCCAGCAGCTTAGCCTCCAGCACTGAAGCTTTCTTT.

V and J are TRBV19 and TRBJ2-2; TRBD2 matches at 12 bases. Germline V gene lookup returns CDR1 LNHDA and CDR2 SQIVND (reference sequence). V lost 10 bases and J lost 2; bases outside the gene matches: 8. This CDR3 is built from 16 residues. This CDR3 reads CATHGLAGLNTGELFF. CDR3 DNA sequence: TGTGCCACCCACGGACTAGCGGGACTCAACACCGGGGAGCTGTTTTTT.

In this sample, this clone turned up a few times. The chain has TRBV6-6 and TRBJ1-2; no clear D gene. In germline, CDR1 is MNHNY, CDR2 SVGAGI (reference sequence). This CDR3 has 16 amino acids. Between the trimmed V and J ends, which lost 3 bases and 2 bases, there was a span of 16 bases. CDR3 amino acids: CASSYDVRIQNYGYTF. CDR3 in DNA: TGTGCCAGCAGTTATGACGTTCGAATACAAAACTATGGCTACACCTTC.

The chain employs TRBV7-9 and TRBJ2-5, with D tentatively TRBD1 (5 bases). CDR3 length: 14 residues. Per germline, CDR1 SEHNR and CDR2 FQNEAQ (reference sequence). Trimming cost V 1 base and J 2 bases, with 8 bases left between them. The CDR3: CASSLEKGQETQYF. CDR3 DNA: TGTGCCAGCAGCTTAGAGAAGGGGCAAGAGACCCAGTACTTC.

V usage is TRBV18 and J usage is TRBJ2-7, with D unresolved. The length of the CDR3 is 18 residues. Trimming took 2 bases from V and 3 from J, leaving 23 bases between them. Germline lookup yields CDR1 KGHSH and CDR2 LQKENI. The CDR3 coding sequence is TGTGCCAGCTCACCAATCCTCGAAACCTTCTACCCAATCTACGAGCAGTACTTC. Translated: CASSPILETFYPIYEQYF.

The gene calls are TRBV5-4 and TRBJ2-7; 8 positions match TRBD1. Trimming took 6 bases from V and 7 from J; bases not matched to a gene: 6. The germline V gene has CDR1 SGHNT and CDR2 YYREEE (reference sequence). CDR3 length: 12 amino acids. The CDR3: CASTDRGFEQYF. The CDR3 nucleotides are TGTGCCAGCACCGACAGGGGCTTTGAGCAGTACTTC.